The present T cell receptor (beta chain) was sequenced within a study of blood T cell repertoires in COVID-19. V was trimmed by 4 bases and J by 3 bases, leaving 9 bases between them. CDR1 is MDHEN, CDR2 SYDVKM, per germline. The CDR3 is made up of 13 amino acids. Using immunoSEQ multiplex PCR, the repertoire was profiled, and TCRdb retains in-frame clones only, with some absent. Of roughly 250,000 clones listed, 83% are singletons. The source of this sequence is a woman in her fifties or sixties with acute or convalescent COVID-19. The V gene is TRBV28, the J gene TRBJ1-1; D gene uncertain. The sample consisted of peripheral blood. The CDR3 sequence is CASSSAVHTEAFF. CDR3 DNA: TGTGCCAGCAGTTCGGCGGTGCACACTGAAGCTTTCTTT.